This paragraph reports one T cell receptor beta chain. Antigen unknown. Assay: immunoSEQ multiplex PCR; the TCRdb copy retains only in-frame clones and omits some. The repertoire has roughly 570,000 clones, roughly 98% of them found once; the top ten carry 0.3% to 0.35%. V gave up 5 bases and J gave up 0 bases, with 8 bases separating them. The CDR3 runs to 15 residues. Germline V lookup: CDR1 SGHTA, CDR2 FQGNSA. This entry is derived from a study of shared clonotypes between healthy human individuals. The overall study: CD4 naive and CD4 memory each took three plates per donor, while CD8 naive took two and CD8 memory one. Broader study findings: Owing to a small donor count, the genetic and exposure-history diversity represented was limited. Relative to clonotypes present in all four donors, those not shared had lower generation probabilities. Rarefaction gave evidence that sorted-subset sequencing remained incomplete despite large depth.

The naive CD8 subset, CD45RO-negative cells positively selected for CCR7, excluded terminally differentiated effector memory CD45RA+ cells. The receptor was derived from a man aged 25 to 40 in good health. The chain employs TRBV7-2 and TRBJ2-6; D is uncertain. Sequences were obtained from naive CD8+ T cells sorted from blood. The CDR3 sequence is CASSPDNSGANVLTF. CDR3 bases: TGTGCCAGCAGCCCAGACAACTCTGGGGCCAACGTCCTGACTTTC.